This entry concerns a single T cell receptor beta chain. Its antigen remains unidentified. No base-level quality is on record; no much larger clone is a single base apart. The source of the sample is a study of immune cell composition in non-small cell lung cancer (dated by TCRdb to about 2017). A note on the overall study: Histologic subtype, mostly lung adenocarcinoma or squamous cell carcinoma, was determined with H&E together with p63, CK5, Napsin A and TTF-1 immunohistochemistry. Supplementary cohort #1 consisted of around 9 lung adenocarcinoma cases with paired tumour/lung TCR-beta sequencing and with TIL populations generated to assess tumour reactivity. Using Adaptive Biotechnologies, the researchers ran TCR-beta sequencing on approximately 34 paired NSCLC tumour and non-adjacent lung specimens, along with roughly 25 tumour-only specimens. Several tumour specimens with TCR-beta data were rare histological subtypes and were excluded from the subtype comparisons.

Trimming takes 5 bases off V and 1 base off J; junction bases not matched to a gene: 5. In the germline V gene, CDR1 corresponds to KGHSH and CDR2 to LQKENI. The CDR3 covers 18 residues, taking in both the cysteine and the phenylalanine. Only the CDR3 DNA stays, 54 bases, in frame from base 1. Points the paper makes about the study in general: Compared with lung adenocarcinoma tumours, lung squamous cell carcinoma showed significantly higher Top 10 clone scores and productive clonality. The reactivity cohort included only around ten cases, and whether tumour-reactive clones share sequences with the dominant in vivo tumour-associated clones was not shown. No significant correlation was found between tumour TCR-beta clonality and smoking pack-years. Tumour-associated clones >0.5% were found in nearly half of NSCLC cases, namely in about 30% of adenocarcinomas versus around 76% of squamous carcinomas. Across 10 or so adenocarcinoma cases, the maximal tumour-associated clone frequency showed a strong correlation with TIL tumour reactivity, but overall clonality showed no such correlation.

Genomic DNA was extracted with the QIAamp DNA kit from frozen aliquots of unsorted single-cell suspensions. Surgically resected non-small cell lung cancer tissue was used for the tumour samples. Tissues were received within 2 hours of resection and were immediately processed into single-cell suspensions. Tissue was broken up mechanically, digested enzymatically with DNase I, collagenase I and hyaluronidase for around 31 minutes at 37 degrees C, and then filtered and RBC-lysed. TCR-beta CDR3 regions were amplified from genomic DNA by a two-step multiplex PCR, with the second step adding Illumina-compatible adaptors. TCR-beta immunosequencing was performed on an Illumina platform as a commercial immunoSEQ service. As for the authors' bioinformatics: Two measures summarised the repertoires: productive clonality, and Top 10 Clones, meaning the percentage of T-cell templates coming from the ten most frequent sequences. Values of productive clonality ranged from 0 to 1, with a monoclonal population indicated by a value of 1. Tumour-associated clones, identified using log10 scatter plots, were defined as sequences that made up at least 0.1% of tumour T-cell templates and were not found in the matched non-adjacent lung. Analyses were done in GraphPad Prism7 and R, with Student's t-tests for two-group comparisons, ANOVA for stages, and linear regression for relationships. TCRdb retrieved this table from immuneACCESS and kept in-frame rearrangements only. Not all clones are present; in checked studies, unresolved V genes account for under half, and no reason is known for the remainder. The DNA was the basis for D and trimming; V, J and clone size are from that table. The sample table records roughly 10,000 clones; approximately 70% of these occur just once. 7.5% to 9.5% of the sample comes from the top ten.

Sequencing was carried out using lung tumor tissue. The clonotype comes from a human donor with non-small cell lung cancer. The chain was built from TRBV18 and TRBJ2-6; the central 13 bases match TRBD2. The DNA sequence is TGTGCCAGCTCAGCGGGACTAGCGGGGTATTCTGGGGCCAACGTCCTGACTTTC. This encodes CASSAGLAGYSGANVLTF.